This is a list of T cell receptor beta chains from one sample in a study of beta chain features in type 1 diabetes. Produced via immunoSEQ multiplex PCR; TCRdb's table is partial and in-frame only. This sample carries about 360,000 clones, approximately 12% of them seen once, and the ten largest clones take 0.017%. Sequenced: naive CD4+ T cells from blood. Receptors originate from a man between 18 and 35 years old in good health. Each CDR3 is given with its conserved first and last residue. A D gene is named only where the DNA matches it firmly. Some rows mark clone size as missing; the rest say once, few, many or name a class of expanded clone.

V gene,clone size,D gene,J gene,CDR3 DNA,CDR3 protein
TRBV5-1,few,TRBD1,TRBJ1-2,TGCGCCAGCGCCAACCAGGGGGCCTATGGCTACACCTTC,CASANQGAYGYTF
TRBV2,few,-,TRBJ2-2,TGTGCCAGCAGTGGGGGACTGGCTAACACCGGGGAGCTGTTTTTT,CASSGGLANTGELFF
TRBV5-1,-,-,TRBJ2-6,TGCGCCAGCAGCATATCCTCTGGGGCCAACGTCCTGACTTTC,CASSISSGANVLTF
TRBV9,few,-,TRBJ2-6,TGTGCCAGCAGCGTACATTCTGGGGCCAACGTCCTGACTTTC,CASSVHSGANVLTF
TRBV11-2,-,TRBD2,TRBJ2-5,TGTGCCAGCAGCCGGAGCCTAGCGGGGGAAGAGACCCAGTACTTC,CASSRSLAGEETQYF
TRBV29-1,-,-,TRBJ1-2,TGCAGCATGGGAGAAAACTATGGCTACACCTTC,CSMGENYGYTF
TRBV9,few,-,TRBJ2-1,TGTGCCAGCAGCGTAGGAGGGGGCTCCTACAATGAGCAGTTCTTC,CASSVGGGSYNEQFF
TRBV11-3,few,TRBD2,TRBJ2-3,TGTGCCAGTAGTCAGCGGGAGTGGGATACGCAGTATTTT,CASSQREWDTQYF
TRBV30,few,TRBD1,TRBJ2-3,TGTGCCTCAAGACAGGGGTTCACAGATACGCAGTATTTT,CASRQGFTDTQYF
TRBV9,few,TRBD2,TRBJ2-7,TGTGCCAGCAGCGTAGGCTCTAGCGGGATCTACGAGCAGTACTTC,CASSVGSSGIYEQYF
TRBV7-2,-,TRBD2,TRBJ2-5,TGTGCCAGCAGCCTCCAGCGGGAGGTAAAAGAGACCCAGTACTTC,CASSLQREVKETQYF
TRBV27,once,TRBD2,TRBJ2-3,TGTGCCAGCACGGGACTAGCGGGAGTAGCGCAGTATTTT,CASTGLAGVAQYF
TRBV4-3,few,-,TRBJ2-1,TGCGCCAGCAGCCAAGGGAACAGGCCCTCCTACAATGAGCAGTTCTTC,CASSQGNRPSYNEQFF
TRBV9,-,-,TRBJ2-1,TGTGCCAGCAGCGTATACTCCGCCAATGAGCAGTTCTTC,CASSVYSANEQFF
TRBV12-5,-,TRBD1,TRBJ2-3,TGTGCTAGTGGTTTGACCACAGGGGCCACTACAGATACGCAGTATTTT,CASGLTTGATTDTQYF
TRBV4-1,-,TRBD2,TRBJ2-7,TGCGCCAGCAGCCCGACTAGCGGGCGAGCCTACGAGCAGTACTTC,CASSPTSGRAYEQYF
TRBV30,-,TRBD2,TRBJ2-5,TGTGCCTGGAGTTCAACGGTAGCGGGTGGCCAAGAGACCCAGTACTTC,CAWSSTVAGGQETQYF
TRBV29-1,-,TRBD1,TRBJ1-2,TGCAGCGTTACGTCCGGGACAGTGAGTTATGGCTACACCTTC,CSVTSGTVSYGYTF
TRBV28,few,TRBD1,TRBJ2-7,TGTGCCAGCACTCCTTTAAGGGACAGAGGTTACGAGCAGTACTTC,CASTPLRDRGYEQYF
TRBV30,few,-,TRBJ1-5,TGTGCCTGGAGTGTAACACGTAATCGGGGATCGGGTCAGCCCCAGCATTTT,CAWSVTRNRGSGQPQHF
TRBV11-2,few,TRBD1,TRBJ2-1,TGTGCCAGCAGCTTAGTTCTTCCGGGACAGGGTGGGGAGCAGTTCTTC,CASSLVLPGQGGEQFF
TRBV10-3,-,-,TRBJ2-3,TGTGCCATCACCTCGTTTCTAGTTGGCGCAGATACGCAGTATTTT,CAITSFLVGADTQYF
TRBV7-8,few,TRBD1,TRBJ2-1,TGTGCCAGCAGCTTATCATCCCGGGACAGAGCAAATGAGCAGTTCTTC,CASSLSSRDRANEQFF
TRBV7-3,few,-,TRBJ2-6,TGTGCCAGCATCACCTTGACAGTTCGGGCCAACGTCCTGACTTTC,CASITLTVRANVLTF
TRBV9,-,TRBD2,TRBJ2-1,TGTGCCAGCAGCCAGGGACTAGCGGACTCCTACAATGAGCAGTTCTTC,CASSQGLADSYNEQFF
TRBV15,-,-,TRBJ2-7,TGTGCCACCAGCAGAGATTTGGGGGGAGGATACGAGCAGTACTTC,CATSRDLGGGYEQYF
TRBV11-2,-,-,TRBJ2-3,TGTGCCAGCAGCCCATCCAGGGTTTTGACAGATACGCAGTATTTT,CASSPSRVLTDTQYF
TRBV15,-,TRBD1,TRBJ2-5,TGTGCCACCAGCACAGGGGGAAGGGAGACCCAGTACTTC,CATSTGGRETQYF
TRBV5-4,-,TRBD2,TRBJ2-7,TGTGCCAGCAGCTTGGGTTTTGGTGGGACTACCTCCTACGAGCAGTACTTC,CASSLGFGGTTSYEQYF
TRBV7-2,few,-,TRBJ2-3,TGTGCCAGCAGCTTTTATACCAGCAACACCGGGGATACGCAGTATTTT,CASSFYTSNTGDTQYF
TRBV7-2,-,-,TRBJ1-3,TGTGCCAGCAGCTTCTATGGCTCTGGAAACACCATATATTTT,CASSFYGSGNTIYF
TRBV5-4,few,TRBD1,TRBJ1-6,TGTGCCAGCAGCCCCGGTGGGACAGTGAATTCACCCCTCCACTTT,CASSPGGTVNSPLHF
TRBV30,-,-,TRBJ2-7,TGTGCCTGGAGCCTGTGGGCGTCCTACGAGCAGTACTTC,CAWSLWASYEQYF
TRBV9,-,-,TRBJ2-6,TGTGCCAGCAGCGTAGGTGGATTGGGACTCGCTGGGGCCAACGTCCTGACTTTC,CASSVGGLGLAGANVLTF
TRBV5-1,once,TRBD1,TRBJ1-5,TGCGCCAGCAGCCCCGGACAGGGTGAGCAGCCCCAGCATTTT,CASSPGQGEQPQHF
TRBV19,few,TRBD1,TRBJ1-6,TGTGCCAGTAGACGCGACAGGGCCAATTCACCCCTCCACTTT,CASRRDRANSPLHF
TRBV4-3,-,TRBD1,TRBJ2-2,TGCGCCAGCAGCCCGGAGACAGGGACCGGGGAGCTGTTTTTT,CASSPETGTGELFF
TRBV10-3,-,-,TRBJ2-5,TGTGCCATCAGAGGGGACTGGCCCCAAGAGACCCAGTACTTC,CAIRGDWPQETQYF
TRBV30,-,-,TRBJ2-1,TGTGCCTGGCACCCATTTTCCAGCTCCTACAATGAGCAGTTCTTC,CAWHPFSSSYNEQFF
TRBV10-3,-,TRBD1,TRBJ1-3,TGTGCCATCAGTGAACAGGGGGCCGGAAACACCATATATTTT,CAISEQGAGNTIYF
TRBV4-1,few,-,TRBJ2-5,TGCGCCAGCAGCAGCCAAAGGACCCAGTACTTC,CASSSQRTQYF
TRBV30,few,-,TRBJ2-5,TGTGCCTCGAACCCTCGAGCGGGCGACGAGACCCAGTACTTC,CASNPRAGDETQYF
TRBV30,-,-,TRBJ1-1,TGTGCCTGGAGTGTTAATTTGAGGGTTAGCACTGAAGCTTTCTTT,CAWSVNLRVSTEAFF
TRBV2,-,-,TRBJ1-4,TGTGCCAGCAGTGAAACAGGGATGAATGAAAAACTGTTTTTT,CASSETGMNEKLFF
TRBV5-6,-,-,TRBJ2-1,TGTGCCAGCAGCTTGGGGTCCTACCAACACAATGAGCAGTTCTTC,CASSLGSYQHNEQFF